Following are 23 T cell receptor beta chains from one sample sequenced in a study of regulatory T cells in long-lasting Graves disease. The time point denotes: persistent/refractory GD, antithyroid drugs over 5 years with positive TRAb. The TCR library was made from RNA that had been extracted from PBMCs in TRIzol. TCR beta libraries were built with iRepertoire HTBI primers and Arm-PCR of CDR3 regions. One entry per CDR3 protein results from TCRdb running MiXCR on the multiplex PCR reads. The sample carries some 450,000 distinct CDR3 sequences, around a quarter recorded once. The starting material was peripheral blood mononuclear cells (PBMCs), obtained when the disease was refractory, from a patient treated with antithyroid drugs. The receptors derive from a female donor with Graves disease.

This clonotype was recorded at least ten times. The J gene is TRBJ1-2, the V gene TRBV11-2; no reliable D call. Deletions cut 0 bases from V and 8 bases from J, with 10 bases between. Germline V gives CDR1 SGHAT, CDR2 FQNNGV. The CDR3 length is 13 residues. The CDR3 sequence is CASSLEGHTGYTF. In nucleotides, the CDR3 is TGTGCCAGCAGCTTAGAAGGGCATACGGGCTACACCTTC. Using reference TRBV11-2 and TRBJ1-2 for the parts outside the CDR3, the full variable domain is EAGVAQSPRYKIIEKRQSVAFWCNPISGHATLYWYQQILGQGPKLLIQFQNNGVVDDSQLPKDRFSAERLKGVDSTLKIQPAKLEDSAVYLCASSLEGHTGYTFGSGTRLTVV.

This clonotype was seen many times. V usage is TRBV28 and J usage is TRBJ2-7; the D gene could be TRBD1 or TRBD2 (5 bases each). The CDR3 is 15 amino acids. V was pared by 6 bases and J by 4 bases, with 19 bases between. Germline CDR1 is MDHEN and CDR2 is SYDVKM. The CDR3 sequence is CASSPKTGPLYEQYF. The CDR3 coding sequence is TGTGCCAGCAGCCCGAAAACGGGACCTCTGTACGAGCAGTACTTC.

This clonotype was observed many times. The rearrangement joins TRBV20-1 to TRBJ2-7; perhaps TRBD1 as D (6 bases). From germline, CDR1 is DFQATT and CDR2 SNEGSKA (reference sequence). The CDR3 has 15 amino acids. V was shortened by 6 bases and J by 3 bases, with 21 bases between the two germline ends. The CDR3 spells CSATPPQGSFYEQYF. CDR3 nucleotide sequence: TGCAGTGCCACTCCTCCACAGGGTTCCTTCTACGAGCAGTACTTC.

The CDR3: CASSPKGLGEAFF. In DNA form, the CDR3 reads TGTGCCAGCTCACCGAAGGGGCTGGGTGAAGCTTTCTTT. J is TRBJ1-1 and V is TRBV18; a possible D gene is TRBD1 (5 bases). V lost 3 bases, J lost 7 bases, and 12 bases lay in between. CDR3 length: 13 residues. In germline, CDR1 is KGHSH, CDR2 LQKENI.

CDR3 residues: CAWSIRNYGYTF. DNA of the CDR3: TGTGCCTGGAGTATCAGGAACTATGGCTACACCTTC. The V gene is TRBV30, the J gene TRBJ1-2; unclear D gene. The V gene's germline CDR1 is GTSNPN and CDR2 SVGIG (reference sequence). The CDR3 has 12 residues. V was trimmed by 2 bases and J by 2 bases, leaving 6 bases between them.

V usage is TRBV20-1 and J usage is TRBJ1-1; a weak D match, TRBD1 (5 bases). Germline CDR1 DFQATT, CDR2 SNEGSKA (reference sequence). V lost 3 bases and J 1 base, leaving 27 bases between the germline ends. There are 19 residues in the CDR3. CDR3 amino acids: CSASLLRDRDPFSNTEAFF. Here the CDR3 DNA reads TGCAGTGCTAGCCTACTCCGGGACCGAGACCCATTTTCGAACACTGAAGCTTTCTTT.

Relative to its sample, this clonotype is medium-sized. J is TRBJ2-5 and V is TRBV11-2, with TRBD2 as a possible D gene (6 bases). The length of the CDR3 is 14 residues. V dropped 5 bases and J dropped 3 bases, with 13 bases sitting between them. Per germline, CDR1 SGHAT and CDR2 FQNNGV. CDR3 bases: TGTGCCAGCAGCACCCGGAGGGTTGAAGAGACCCAGTACTTC. It encodes CASSTRRVEETQYF.

This clonotype was seen at least ten times. The rearrangement uses TRBV10-3 and TRBJ2-7; 13 bases match TRBD2. Germline values: CDR1 ENHRY, CDR2 SYGVKD. With V trimmed by 4 bases and J by 4 bases, 7 bases remained unmatched. The CDR3 sequence is 16 residues long. CDR3 nucleotide sequence: TGTGCCATCAGTGCGCGGACTAGCGGGAGTCTTTACGAGCAGTACTTC. It translates to CAISARTSGSLYEQYF.

The sample holds many counts of this clonotype. The chain uses TRBV6-1 and TRBJ1-5; D remains ambiguous. The V gene's germline CDR1 is MNHNS and CDR2 SASEGT. The V and J ends lost 7 bases and 0 bases respectively, with 19 bases between them. This CDR3 contains 17 residues. CDR3 sequence reads: CASTPLRSLDSNQPQHF. The CDR3 DNA is TGTGCCAGCACCCCCCTTCGGTCACTTGATAGCAATCAGCCCCAGCATTTT.

This clonotype showed up just a few times. DNA for the CDR3: TGTGCCAGCATCTCAGCCGGTGGTCAGGGAGGAATTTTGGACGAGCAGTACTTC. This codes for CASISAGGQGGILDEQYF. This chain connects TRBV6-1 to TRBJ2-7; D might be TRBD2 (6 bases). Germline loops: CDR1 MNHNS, CDR2 SASEGT. The length of the CDR3 is 18 residues. With 7 bases removed from V and 5 bases from J, the gap between germline ends came to 30 bases.

This clonotype was seen more than once but under ten times. The chain is built from TRBV19 and TRBJ1-1; perhaps TRBD1 as D (6 bases). This CDR3 is 14 amino acids long. V dropped 2 bases and J dropped 1 base, with 8 bases sitting between them. The germline V gene encodes CDR1 LNHDA and CDR2 SQIVND (reference sequence). In DNA form, the CDR3 reads TGTGCCAGTAGTATACGGGGGGCGAACACTGAAGCTTTCTTT. Protein product: CASSIRGANTEAFF.

This clonotype was seen at least ten times. V and J are TRBV7-2 and TRBJ2-7, with a weak D call TRBD2 (6 bases). Germline values: CDR1 SGHTA, CDR2 FQGNSA. V was trimmed by 6 bases and J by 3 bases, leaving 12 bases between them. This CDR3 comprises 13 residues. The CDR3 loop reads CASSTGTVYEQYF. The CDR3 coding sequence is TGTGCCAGCAGTACCGGGACTGTCTACGAGCAGTACTTC.

In this sample, this clonotype turned up a few times. The rearrangement links TRBV7-2 to TRBJ2-7; tentatively, D is TRBD1 (7 bases). Looked up from germline, CDR1 is SGHTA and CDR2 is FQGNSA. Trimming removed 5 bases from V and 5 bases from J, with 16 bases in between. The CDR3 is 14 residues long. CDR3 sequence: CASSQTGRGDEQYF. DNA for the CDR3: TGTGCCAGCAGCCAAACCGGCAGGGGGGACGAGCAGTACTTC.

In regard to this clonotype: Because the CDR3's place on the DNA is in doubt, the DNA is left out and the CDR3 is given as listed by TCRdb. The chain is built from TRBV3-2 and TRBJ2-6. TRBV3-2 is assigned pseudogene status. Counting both end residues, the CDR3 totals 15 amino acids. The CDR3 loop is CASSRVGTGANVLTF.

J is TRBJ2-7 and V is TRBV7-9, with unresolved D. CDR1 is SEHNR, CDR2 FQNEAQ, per germline (reference sequence). V was shortened by 8 bases and J by 4 bases, with 15 bases between the two germline ends. The CDR3 consists of 13 residues. The CDR3 protein is CASALKMGYEQYF. The CDR3 region has the DNA TGTGCCAGCGCCCTTAAGATGGGTTACGAGCAGTACTTC.

This clonotype was counted between two and nine times. This chain links TRBV10-3 with TRBJ2-7, with 9 nucleotides matching TRBD1. Germline loops: CDR1 ENHRY, CDR2 SYGVKD. The junction had 5 bases not matched to a gene; V was cut back by 6 bases and J by 2 bases. CDR3 length: 14 residues. The CDR3 sequence: CAIRDRGRTYEQYF. The CDR3 region has the DNA TGTGCCATCAGGGACAGGGGCCGGACCTACGAGCAGTACTTC.

CDR3 residues: CSVDLRGQQEAFF. In nucleotides, the CDR3 is TGCAGCGTTGATCTACGGGGGCAGCAAGAAGCTTTCTTT. V and J are TRBV29-1 and TRBJ1-1; possible D gene TRBD1, 6 bases. V dropped 3 bases and J dropped 8 bases, with 16 bases sitting between them. Germline V gene sequence: CDR1 SQVTM, CDR2 ANQGSEA. This CDR3 spans 13 amino acids.

The chain joins TRBV4-2 to TRBJ2-5, with 11 bases fitting TRBD2. This CDR3 spans 17 amino acids. Germline-derived CDR1 and CDR2 are LGHNA and YNFKEQ. The junction had 10 bases not matched to a gene; V was cut back by 2 bases and J by 5 bases. For the CDR3, the DNA is TGTGCCAGCAGCCAAACTAATAGCGGGAGGGCCGGGGAGACCCAGTACTTC. Translation gives CASSQTNSGRAGETQYF.

This rearrangement joins TRBV12-3 or TRBV12-4 to TRBJ2-1, with D possibly being TRBD2 (5 bases). The germline V and J ends were trimmed by 7 bases and 5 bases, with 9 bases remaining between them. The CDR3 is made up of 12 amino acids. CDR3 in amino acids: CASKAGDNEQFF. The CDR3 DNA follows: TGTGCCAGCAAGGCGGGCGACAATGAGCAGTTCTTC.

The chain employs TRBV11-2 and TRBJ2-2; the D gene is possibly TRBD1 (5 bases). The length of the CDR3 is 15 residues. Germline assignment: CDR1 SGHAT and CDR2 FQNNGV. V was shortened by 5 bases and J by 3 bases, with 13 bases between the two germline ends. The CDR3 DNA reads as TGTGCCAGCAGCAAAAATGCCAGGGACACCGGGGAGCTGTTTTTT. Translation: CASSKNARDTGELFF.

In this sample, this clonotype turned up many times. The gene calls are TRBV20-1 and TRBJ2-7, with 10 positions matching TRBD2. The length of the CDR3 is 15 residues. The germline CDR1 and CDR2 sequences are DFQATT and SNEGSKA (reference sequence). V shed 2 bases and J 2 bases; nucleotides not matched to a gene: 6. CDR3 amino acids: CSARTSGRAPYEQYF. The CDR3 region has the DNA TGCAGTGCTAGAACCAGCGGGAGGGCCCCCTACGAGCAGTACTTC.

J is TRBJ1-2 and V is TRBV15; D gene uncertain. The V end was cut by 0 bases, the J end by 5 bases, with 7 bases between. CDR3 length: 13 amino acids. Germline CDR1 is LNHNV and CDR2 is YYDKDF (reference sequence). The CDR3 bases are TGTGCCACCAGCAGAGAACAGACATATGGCTACACCTTC. This encodes CATSREQTYGYTF.

On this clonotype itself: This is likely a read error, given that the CDR3 carries no conserved phenylalanine or tryptophan at its end. CDR3 bases: TGTGCCAGCAGCCAGAGGGGACTTCCCCAAGAGACCCAGTACCTC. Protein sequence: CASSQRGLPQETQYL. V is TRBV14 and J is TRBJ2-5; D is perhaps TRBD2 (6 bases). V lost 3 bases to trimming and J lost 1 base, with 12 bases between them. Germline values: CDR1 SGHDN, CDR2 FVKESK. This CDR3 region has 15 residues.